The rows below give T cell receptor beta chains drawn from one sample of a study of CD8+CD57+ T cells in acquired aplastic anemia. One entry per CDR3 protein, called by TCRdb with MiXCR from the reads. The repertoire consists of 65,000 to 85,000 distinct CDR3 sequences, with under 65% occurring once and the leading ten covering about 9%. Input material: sorted CD4+, CD8+, or CD8+CD57+ T cells (not recorded which) from PBMCs. The source of these receptors is a human donor in good health, serving as a control. Both conserved end residues are part of each CDR3. The order of the fields is clone size, D gene, V gene, J gene, CDR3 protein, CDR3 DNA. A D gene is named only where the DNA matches it firmly. Rows may omit the clone size; those that give it use once, few, many or a size class.

once	.	TRBV2	TRBJ1-2	CASSADGINYGYTF	TGTGCCAGCAGTGCGGATGGGATTAACTATGGCTACACCTTC
.	.	TRBV12-3/TRBV12-4	TRBJ2-3	CATSLSTQYF	TGTGCCACCAGCCTATCCACGCAGTATTTT
.	TRBD1	TRBV3-1	TRBJ1-1	CASSPPGTGGFGNTEAFF	TGTGCCAGCAGCCCACCGGGGACAGGGGGCTTTGGGAACACTGAAGCTTTCTTT
.	.	TRBV9	TRBJ2-7	CASSPNRDLYEQYF	TGTGCCAGCAGCCCGAATCGGGACCTATACGAGCAGTACTTC
.	TRBD1	TRBV20-1	TRBJ1-1	CSARPGTGFF	TGCAGCGCCCGCCCCGGGACAGGGTTCTTT
many	TRBD2	TRBV11-2	TRBJ2-3	CASSSSTSGSSSTDTQYF	TGTGCCAGCAGCTCCTCAACTAGCGGTAGCTCTAGCACAGATACGCAGTATTTT
.	TRBD2	TRBV11-2	TRBJ2-5	CASSVDGGETQYF	TGTGCCAGCAGCGTGGACGGGGGGGAGACCCAGTACTTC
.	TRBD1	TRBV7-8	TRBJ1-3	CASSLVGQGIGGNTIYF	TGTGCCAGCAGCTTAGTGGGACAGGGGATAGGTGGAAACACCATATATTTT
.	.	TRBV29-1	TRBJ1-1	CSVIDALNTEAFF	TGCAGCGTTATAGACGCACTGAACACTGAAGCTTTCTTT
few	TRBD1	TRBV19	TRBJ1-1	CASSFMRTGDTEAFF	TGTGCCAGTAGTTTTATGAGGACAGGGGACACTGAAGCTTTCTTT
.	.	TRBV4-1	TRBJ2-1	CASSQAADNEQFF	TGCGCCAGCAGCCAAGCGGCTGACAATGAGCAGTTCTTC
many	.	TRBV25-1	TRBJ1-1	CASSEYAGANGEAFF	TGTGCCAGCAGTGAATACGCGGGGGCCAACGGAGAAGCTTTCTTT
few	.	TRBV19	TRBJ2-7	CASSVVAQSPYEQYF	TGTGCCAGTAGTGTGGTGGCCCAATCTCCCTACGAGCAGTACTTC
many	.	TRBV12-3/TRBV12-4	TRBJ1-2	CASSSFGPGGGEGYTF	TGTGCCAGCAGTTCTTTTGGGCCGGGGGGCGGAGAGGGCTACACCTTC
.	.	TRBV11-2	TRBJ2-1	CASSRDESSYNEQFF	TGTGCCAGCAGTAGGGACGAAAGCTCCTACAATGAGCAGTTCTTC
few	.	TRBV27	TRBJ1-1	CASFLRGNTEAFF	TGTGCCAGTTTCCTCAGGGGCAACACTGAAGCTTTCTTT
few	.	TRBV7-9	TRBJ2-5	CASSPTVATQYF	TGTGCCAGCAGCCCTACTGTTGCGACCCAGTACTTC
few	TRBD2	TRBV6-7	TRBJ2-7	CASSRPGLAGGPIAYEQYF	TGTGCCAGCAGTCGCCCGGGACTAGCGGGAGGGCCGATAGCCTACGAGCAGTACTTC
.	.	TRBV5-4	TRBJ2-5	CASSSRGAGVETQYF	TGTGCCAGCAGCTCCCGAGGGGCAGGGGTAGAGACCCAGTACTTC
once	.	TRBV27	TRBJ2-2	CATSDRTTGELFF	TGTGCCACCAGTGATCGGACGACCGGGGAGCTGTTTTTT
.	.	TRBV7-6	TRBJ1-5	CASSLGGFQPQHF	TGTGCCAGCAGCTTGGGAGGGTTTCAGCCCCAGCATTTT
.	.	TRBV24-1	TRBJ2-7	CATSKSGAYEQYF	TGTGCCACCAGTAAGTCAGGGGCCTACGAGCAGTACTTC
.	.	TRBV2	TRBJ2-3	CASSDGGTDTQYF	TGTGCCAGCAGTGATGGGGGCACAGATACGCAGTATTTT
.	.	TRBV19	TRBJ2-7	CASSIDAQPRYEQYF	TGTGCCAGTAGTATAGATGCGCAGCCTCGGTACGAGCAGTACTTC
.	.	TRBV3-1	TRBJ1-5	CASSQGIDTQHF	TGTGCCAGCAGCCAAGGAATAGATACGCAGCATTTT
once	TRBD1	TRBV2	TRBJ1-2	CAISPRGTTNYGYTF	TGTGCCATCTCTCCCAGGGGGACAACTAACTATGGCTACACCTTC
.	TRBD2	TRBV29-1	TRBJ2-5	CSVVASGVETQYF	TGCAGCGTTGTGGCTAGCGGGGTAGAGACCCAGTACTTC
once	TRBD1	TRBV11-1	TRBJ1-6	CASSSSGTGYNSPLHF	TGTGCCAGCAGCTCCTCCGGGACAGGGTATAATTCACCCCTCCACTTT
.	.	TRBV25-1	TRBJ1-6	CASSGLGNSPLHF	TGTGCCAGCAGTGGCCTTGGGAATTCACCCCTCCACTTT
medium-sized	.	TRBV29-1	TRBJ2-7	CSVPDSWGEQYF	TGCAGCGTTCCAGACAGTTGGGGCGAGCAGTACTTC
.	.	TRBV29-1	TRBJ1-1	CSGTPHGGGTEAFF	TGCAGCGGTACCCCCCACGGAGGGGGGACTGAAGCTTTCTTT
.	.	TRBV2	TRBJ1-2	CASSDWQGGYTF	TGTGCCAGCAGTGACTGGCAGGGGGGCTACACCTTC
.	.	TRBV6-5	TRBJ1-6	CASSYRPGGRNSPLHF	TGTGCCAGCAGTTATCGACCGGGGGGCAGGAATTCACCCCTCCACTTT
many	.	TRBV6-5	TRBJ2-1	CASTQRLDNEQFF	TGTGCCAGCACCCAAAGACTAGACAATGAGCAGTTCTTC
medium-sized	.	TRBV19	TRBJ1-1	CASSADRAPNTEAFF	TGTGCCAGTAGTGCCGACAGAGCCCCGAACACTGAAGCTTTCTTT
.	.	TRBV9	TRBJ1-1	CASSCYTEAFF	TGTGCCAGCAGTTGTTACACTGAAGCTTTCTTT
once	.	TRBV19	TRBJ1-2	CASSIGGGFYGYTF	TGTGCCAGTAGTATCGGTGGAGGGTTCTATGGCTACACCTTC